The 15 T cell receptor beta chains reported below all come from one sample, sequenced in a study of shared clonotypes between healthy human individuals. The table came from immunoSEQ multiplex PCR; TCRdb's copy has only in-frame clones and leaves some out. The sample shows 2 million to 3 million clones, 80% to 95% of them seen only once. Input material: naive CD4+ T cells from PBMCs. Subset defined: CD45RA+ positively selected. The receptors stem from a man between 18 and 35 years old in good health. Some clones in this sample may be carry-over from other donors' samples.

The chain links TRBV28 to TRBJ2-6; D is unresolved. Germline lookup yields CDR1 MDHEN and CDR2 SYDVKM. CDR3 length equals 13 residues. The germline V and J ends were trimmed by 6 bases and 3 bases, with 6 bases remaining between them. CDR3 bases: TGTGCCAGCAGAAAGGTTGGGGCCAACGTCCTGACTTTC. Residues: CASRKVGANVLTF. Filled out from reference TRBV28 and TRBJ2-6, the complete variable domain reads DVKVTQSSRYLVKRTGEKVFLECVQDMDHENMFWYRQDPGLGLRLIYFSYDVKMKEKGDIPEGYSVSREKKERFSLILESASTNQTSMYLCASRKVGANVLTFGAGSRLTVL.

This chain links TRBV15 with TRBJ2-1, with D unclear. V gave up 3 bases and J gave up 8 bases, with 11 bases separating them. The CDR3 sequence is 13 residues long. In germline, CDR1 is LNHNV, CDR2 YYDKDF (reference sequence). The CDR3 is CATSSQRKDEQFF. CDR3 coding DNA: TGTGCCACCAGCAGTCAGAGGAAGGATGAGCAGTTCTTC.

This chain joins TRBV5-6 and TRBJ2-5, with no clear D. Germline CDR1 SGHDT, CDR2 YYEEEE. The germline V and J ends were trimmed by 0 bases and 6 bases, with 9 bases remaining between them. This CDR3 has 13 residues. In nucleotides, the CDR3 is TGTGCCAGCAGCTTGGATACACGCCAGACCCAGTACTTC. This translates into CASSLDTRQTQYF.

This clone was counted a single time. The chain links TRBV11-1 to TRBJ1-2, with unresolved D. Germline V CDR1 and CDR2: SGHAT, FQDESV (reference sequence). There are 13 residues in the CDR3. V was pared by 4 bases and J by 2 bases, with 8 bases between. In DNA, the CDR3 is TGTGCCAGCAGCTGGACGCTAAACTATGGCTACACCTTC. This encodes CASSWTLNYGYTF.

V usage is TRBV13 and J usage is TRBJ2-7; no reliable D call. The V gene's germline CDR1 is PRHDT and CDR2 FYEKMQ (reference sequence). Trimming took 7 bases from V and 4 from J, leaving 8 bases between them. The CDR3 has 11 amino acids. The CDR3: CASTRVYEQYF. The DNA for the CDR3 is TGTGCCAGCACCCGGGTTTACGAGCAGTACTTC.

This chain joins TRBV2 and TRBJ2-3, with D maybe TRBD2 (7 bases). Germline assignment: CDR1 SNHLY and CDR2 FYNNEI. This CDR3 is 16 amino acids long. V lost 4 bases, J lost 2 bases, and 16 bases lay in between. The CDR3 sequence: CASSGGGRAYTDTQYF. CDR3 bases: TGTGCCAGCAGTGGAGGGGGGAGGGCCTACACAGATACGCAGTATTTT.

This chain joins TRBV5-5 and TRBJ2-7; D is possibly TRBD2 (6 bases). From germline, CDR1 is SGHKS and CDR2 YYEKEE (reference sequence). CDR3 length equals 14 residues. V was trimmed by 2 bases and J by 3 bases, leaving 12 bases between them. As DNA, the CDR3 is TGTGCCAGCAGCTTTCGAGCGGGTAGCTACGAGCAGTACTTC. Translated: CASSFRAGSYEQYF.

The chain is built from TRBV4-2 and TRBJ1-5, with D unclear. Deletions cut 1 base from V and 1 base from J, with 11 bases between. CDR1 and CDR2 from the germline V gene are LGHNA and YNFKEQ. The CDR3 is made up of 16 amino acids. The CDR3 loop reads CASSQGGIASNQPQHF. The CDR3 DNA sequence: TGTGCCAGCAGCCAAGGAGGCATAGCGAGCAATCAGCCCCAGCATTTT.

This chain joins TRBV19 and TRBJ1-2; D not resolved. Between the trimmed V and J ends, which lost 2 bases and 0 bases, there was a span of 7 bases. The germline CDR1 and CDR2 sequences are LNHDA and SQIVND (reference sequence). The CDR3 contains 14 residues. This CDR3 reads CASSIRGTNYGYTF. Here the CDR3 DNA reads TGTGCCAGTAGTATAAGAGGCACTAACTATGGCTACACCTTC.

V is TRBV6-5 and J is TRBJ1-1, with unresolved D. V was clipped by 0 bases and J by 11 bases, with 16 bases between them. The CDR3 length is 14 residues. In germline, CDR1 is MNHEY, CDR2 SVGAGI. CDR3 nucleotides: TGTGCCAGCAGTTACTCCGGTCGGGCTGAGCAGGCTTTCTTT. Amino acids: CASSYSGRAEQAFF.

This chain joins TRBV28 and TRBJ1-1, with 9 bases fitting TRBD1. Germline loops: CDR1 MDHEN, CDR2 SYDVKM. The CDR3 consists of 15 residues. The V and J ends lost 2 bases and 4 bases, in that order; junction bases with no gene match: 5. The CDR3 loop is CASSLRDRVGTEAFF. The CDR3 DNA reads as TGTGCCAGCAGTTTACGGGACAGGGTGGGCACTGAAGCTTTCTTT.

The rearrangement links TRBV4-3 to TRBJ2-7; 8 bases fit TRBD2. Losses at the gene ends were 4 bases for V and 1 base for J; bases not matched to a gene: 6. Per the germline V gene, CDR1 is LGHNA and CDR2 is YSLEER. The CDR3 is 15 residues long. The CDR3 DNA reads TGCGCCAGCAGCCTCGGGACTAGTGAGTCCTACGAGCAGTACTTC. Translated, it gives CASSLGTSESYEQYF.

CDR3 amino acids: CASSYRGTYGYTF. CDR3 DNA sequence: TGTGCCAGCAGTTACAGGGGGACCTATGGCTACACCTTC. The V gene is TRBV28, the J gene TRBJ1-2, with 8 bases identical to TRBD1. Trimming took 4 bases from V and 4 from J; bases not matched to a gene: 2. The V gene's germline CDR1 is MDHEN and CDR2 SYDVKM. The CDR3 spans 13 residues.

The CDR3 DNA sequence: TGTGCCAGCAGCAACCAGACAGGCTATGGCTACACCTTC. This sequence encodes CASSNQTGYGYTF. The chain uses TRBV9 and TRBJ1-2, with TRBD1 as a possible D gene (6 bases). CDR1 is SGDLS and CDR2 is YYNGEE in the germline V gene. This CDR3 spans 13 amino acids. V was clipped by 4 bases and J by 4 bases, with 11 bases between them.

This rearrangement joins TRBV9 to TRBJ2-5; TRBD2 aligns across 10 bases. Germline assignment: CDR1 SGDLS and CDR2 YYNGEE. The CDR3 is 14 residues long. V dropped 4 bases and J dropped 3; count of bases not matched to a gene: 3. The CDR3 spells CASSPGTSEETQYF. The CDR3 DNA follows: TGTGCCAGCAGCCCCGGGACTAGCGAAGAGACCCAGTACTTC.